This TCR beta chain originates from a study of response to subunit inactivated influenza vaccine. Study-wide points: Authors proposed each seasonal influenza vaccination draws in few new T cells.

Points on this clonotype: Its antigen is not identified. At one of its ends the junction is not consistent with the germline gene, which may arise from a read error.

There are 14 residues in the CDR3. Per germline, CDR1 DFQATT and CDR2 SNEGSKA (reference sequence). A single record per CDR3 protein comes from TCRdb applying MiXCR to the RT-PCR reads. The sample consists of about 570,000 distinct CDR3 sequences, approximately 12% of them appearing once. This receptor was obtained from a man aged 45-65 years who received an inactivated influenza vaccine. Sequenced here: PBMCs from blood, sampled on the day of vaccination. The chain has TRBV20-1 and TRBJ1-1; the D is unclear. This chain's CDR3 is CSARATLRNTKAFF. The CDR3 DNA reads TGCAGTGCTAGGGCCACTCTTAGAAACACTAAAGCTTTCTTT.